This T cell receptor beta chain came from a study of cytomegalovirus exposure and HLA in healthy donors. The primer mix had 60 Vbeta and 13 Jbeta primers. Sequenced by immunoSEQ multiplex PCR; TCRdb stores in-frame clones only, minus some. This table has about 190,000 clones, around 84% appearing once. Sequenced sample: PBMCs. The receptor's source is a middle-aged man in good health and CMV-seropositive.

The CDR3 sequence: CASSIEGARGYTF. CDR3 bases: TGTGCCAGTAGTATAGAGGGGGCGCGTGGCTACACCTTC. The J gene is TRBJ1-2, the V gene TRBV19, with D possibly being TRBD1 (6 bases). CDR3 size: 13 residues. Per the germline V gene, CDR1 is LNHDA and CDR2 is SQIVND (reference sequence). V was clipped by 0 bases and J by 7 bases, with 9 bases between them.